Below, 22 T cell receptor beta chains from the same sample are listed, as sequenced in a study of blood T cell repertoires in COVID-19. The table came from immunoSEQ multiplex PCR; TCRdb's copy has only in-frame clones and leaves some out. This sample yields around 300,000 clones, of which about 93% are seen a single time; around 6.8% belongs to the top ten. Sequencing was done on a sample of peripheral blood. These receptors were obtained from a woman in her 30s with COVID-19, enrolled during active disease.

The V call is TRBV2, the J call TRBJ1-2; 9 bases are a match to TRBD1. CDR3 size: 15 residues. Germline trimming cut 4 bases from V and 4 bases from J; bases unmatched to any gene: 7. CDR1 is SNHLY and CDR2 is FYNNEI in the germline V gene. The CDR3 spells CASSAVQGASYGYTF. The DNA for the CDR3 is TGTGCCAGCAGTGCAGTACAGGGGGCGAGCTATGGCTACACCTTC.

This clone has just one count. The CDR3: CASSLGGENIQYF. DNA of the CDR3: TGTGCCAGCAGCTTGGGCGGGGAAAACATTCAGTACTTC. V usage is TRBV5-5 and J usage is TRBJ2-4, with D possibly being TRBD2 (6 bases). CDR3 length: 13 amino acids. V lost 0 bases and J 5 bases, leaving 6 bases between the germline ends. Germline CDR1 reads SGHKS; CDR2 reads YYEKEE (reference sequence).

The rearrangement links TRBV4-1 to TRBJ2-3, with a possible D match to TRBD2 (6 bases). Trimming removed 3 bases at V and 6 bases at J, with 10 bases between. The CDR3 length is 13 residues. Germline CDR1 MGHRA, CDR2 YSYEKL. The CDR3 DNA reads as TGCGCCAGCAGCCATCCGGGGGTGGATACGCAGTATTTT. Translating it yields CASSHPGVDTQYF.

This clone was seen a handful of times. The same CDR3 is also encoded by other DNA sequences in this sample. The V and J genes are TRBV3-1 (or the pseudogene TRBV3-2) and TRBJ2-2; TRBD2 matches at 10 bases. V was pared by 4 bases and J by 1 base, with 0 bases of the junction left unmatched. Germline CDR1 and CDR2: LGHDT and YNNKEL (reference sequence). This CDR3 has 15 residues. The CDR3 reads CASSRTSGNTGELFF. The CDR3 coding sequence is TGTGCCAGCAGCCGGACTAGCGGGAACACCGGGGAGCTGTTTTTT.

This chain connects TRBV7-9 to TRBJ1-6; D gene uncertain. The CDR3 extends over 13 amino acids. V was trimmed by 2 bases and J by 8 bases, leaving 7 bases between them. Per germline, CDR1 SEHNR and CDR2 FQNEAQ (reference sequence). Written as DNA, the CDR3 is TGTGCCAGCAGCTTATTCGGGGATTCACCCCTCCACTTT. It specifies CASSLFGDSPLHF.

The chain joins TRBV28 to TRBJ1-2, with D perhaps TRBD1 (6 bases). CDR3 length: 13 residues. Germline V gene data show CDR1 as MDHEN and CDR2 as SYDVKM. Trimming took 8 bases from V and 1 from J, leaving 11 bases between them. CDR3 region: CASRQADNYGYTF. CDR3 nucleotide sequence: TGTGCCAGCCGACAGGCGGATAACTATGGCTACACCTTC.

J is TRBJ2-7 and V is TRBV6-5, with 7 nucleotides matching TRBD1. The CDR3 sequence is 14 residues long. Germline-derived CDR1 and CDR2 are MNHEY and SVGAGI. Losses at the gene ends were 8 bases for V and 0 bases for J; bases not matched to a gene: 7. As DNA, the CDR3 is TGTGCCAGCTCGTCGGGACAGACCTCCTACGAGCAGTACTTC. It translates to CASSSGQTSYEQYF.

The gene calls are TRBV30 and TRBJ2-1; TRBD2 might be the D (6 bases). Trimming shortened V by 4 bases and J by 1 base, and 14 bases separated the two germline ends. This CDR3 spans 15 amino acids. CDR1 GTSNPN and CDR2 SVGIG come from the germline V gene (reference sequence). This chain's CDR3 is CAWNSLATSYNEQFF. The CDR3 nucleotides are TGTGCCTGGAATTCCCTAGCGACGTCCTACAATGAGCAGTTCTTC.

The J gene is TRBJ1-5, the V gene TRBV4-1, with D possibly matching TRBD1 (6 bases). Germline V gene data show CDR1 as MGHRA and CDR2 as YSYEKL. V lost 1 base to trimming and J lost 5 bases, with 9 bases between them. The CDR3 sequence is 14 residues long. CDR3 region: CASSQAPGDQPQHF. The CDR3 DNA is TGCGCCAGCAGCCAAGCCCCAGGGGATCAGCCCCAGCATTTT.

V usage is TRBV3-1 (or the pseudogene TRBV3-2) and J usage is TRBJ2-5; D possibly corresponds to TRBD2 (6 bases). Germline V gives CDR1 LGHDT, CDR2 YNNKEL (reference sequence). V shed 2 bases and J shed 1 base, with 17 bases lying between them. This CDR3 has 17 residues. Here the CDR3 reads CASSQPTGLMSQETQYF. For the CDR3, the DNA is TGTGCCAGCAGCCAACCGACGGGACTCATGAGCCAAGAGACCCAGTACTTC.

V usage is TRBV4-3 and J usage is TRBJ2-1; 7 nucleotides line up with TRBD2. Germline V gene lookup returns CDR1 LGHNA and CDR2 YSLEER. This CDR3 spans 16 amino acids. V lost 4 bases and J lost 10; bases outside the gene matches: 16. The CDR3 sequence is CASSRALAALSEEQFF. Here the CDR3 DNA reads TGCGCCAGCAGCCGGGCCCTAGCGGCCCTTTCGGAGGAGCAGTTCTTC.

This clone was seen just once. DNA for the CDR3: TGTGCCAGCAGCCTCGGGTCCCCTGCCCCTAACTATGGCTACACCTTC. Translated: CASSLGSPAPNYGYTF. The V and J genes are TRBV7-2 and TRBJ1-2; D is uncertain. V was shortened by 5 bases and J by 0 bases, with 16 bases between the two germline ends. The CDR3 length is 16 residues. CDR1 and CDR2 from the germline V gene are SGHTA and FQGNSA.

V usage is TRBV6-5 and J usage is TRBJ1-6, with D perhaps TRBD1 (5 bases). The CDR3 has 12 residues. Trimming cost V 7 bases and J 7 bases, with 8 bases left between them. The germline V gene has CDR1 MNHEY and CDR2 SVGAGI. The CDR3 DNA sequence: TGTGCCAGCACCGCAGGGAATTCACCCCTCCACTTT. Its translation is CASTAGNSPLHF.

The J gene is TRBJ1-1, the V gene TRBV24-1; D may be TRBD1 (5 bases). The CDR3 spans 15 residues. Germline V gene sequence: CDR1 KGHDR, CDR2 SFDVKD. V gave up 3 bases and J gave up 1 base, with 11 bases separating them. CDR3 sequence: CATSDPAGGNTEAFF. The CDR3, as DNA: TGTGCCACCAGTGATCCAGCCGGGGGGAACACTGAAGCTTTCTTT.

The chain couples TRBV5-4 to TRBJ2-5, with D unresolved. Germline loops: CDR1 SGHNT, CDR2 YYREEE (reference sequence). The length of the CDR3 is 13 residues. V was cut by 4 bases and J by 5 bases, with 12 bases left in between. The CDR3 nucleotides read TGTGCCAGCAGCATCAACTCAGCGGAGACCCAGTACTTC. This codes for CASSINSAETQYF.

This clone was observed a handful of times. The chain joins TRBV5-1 to TRBJ2-1; TRBD2 matches at 7 bases. V shed 0 bases, J shed 6 bases, and the junction held 9 bases outside the gene matches. Germline V gives CDR1 SGHRS, CDR2 YFSETQ. CDR3 length: 16 amino acids. The CDR3 loop reads CASSLGAGLYPNEQFF. The CDR3 DNA is TGCGCCAGCAGCTTGGGAGCGGGACTATACCCCAATGAGCAGTTCTTC.

The chain carries TRBV6-5 and TRBJ1-4, with 7 bases aligning to TRBD1. With 2 bases clipped from V and 7 bases from J, the junction kept 4 bases outside the gene matches. The CDR3 covers 14 residues. CDR1 is MNHEY and CDR2 is SVGAGI in the germline V gene. The CDR3 protein is CASSYNRGFEKLFF. The CDR3 DNA follows: TGTGCCAGCAGTTACAACAGGGGTTTTGAAAAACTGTTTTTT.

The V call is TRBV29-1, the J call TRBJ1-3; TRBD1 might be the D (5 bases). CDR1 is SQVTM and CDR2 is ANQGSEA in the germline V gene. This CDR3 has 13 amino acids. V shed 2 bases and J shed 2 bases, with 7 bases lying between them. The CDR3 region is CSVEWGAGNTIYF. The DNA of the CDR3 is TGCAGCGTTGAATGGGGGGCTGGAAACACCATATATTTT.

The V gene is TRBV19, the J gene TRBJ1-6, with D perhaps TRBD1 (6 bases). The CDR3 spans 15 residues. V lost 3 bases, J lost 7 bases, and 13 bases lay in between. Germline CDR1 is LNHDA and CDR2 is SQIVND (reference sequence). CDR3 bases: TGTGCCAGTAGTATTACAGGGTTGGAGAATTCACCCCTCCACTTT. Its translation: CASSITGLENSPLHF.

This clone has only one observation. This sequence joins TRBV4-2 and TRBJ2-2; 15 positions agree with TRBD2. Germline loops: CDR1 LGHNA, CDR2 YNFKEQ. The V gene end was trimmed by 4 bases and the J gene end by 3 bases; junction bases not matched to a gene: 3. The CDR3 length is 17 residues. CDR3 protein: CASSLGLAGGDTGELFF. The CDR3 DNA sequence: TGTGCCAGCAGCCTGGGACTAGCGGGAGGTGACACCGGGGAGCTGTTTTTT.

The sample holds a few counts of this clone. The chain employs TRBV4-2 and TRBJ2-2, with 12 bases lining up with TRBD1. The CDR3 consists of 17 residues. V lost 3 bases to trimming and J lost 8 bases; unmatched junction nucleotides: 10. Germline V lookup: CDR1 LGHNA, CDR2 YNFKEQ. The CDR3 nucleotides read TGTGCCAGCAGCCAGGGCGGTCCGGGACAGGGGGCTGGGGAGCTGTTTTTT. Translated: CASSQGGPGQGAGELFF.

This clone has just one count. The chain recombines TRBV9 with TRBJ2-2; a weak D match, TRBD1 (6 bases). This CDR3 is built from 14 residues. Per the germline V gene, CDR1 is SGDLS and CDR2 is YYNGEE. Between the trimmed V and J ends, which lost 0 bases and 5 bases, there was a span of 8 bases. The CDR3 DNA reads TGTGCCAGCAGCGTAGGGCAGGGGACCGGGGAGCTGTTTTTT. Protein: CASSVGQGTGELFF. Using reference TRBV9 and TRBJ2-2 for the parts outside the CDR3, the full variable domain is DSGVTQTPKHLITATGQRVTLRCSPRSGDLSVYWYQQSLDQGLQFLIQYYNGEERAKGNILERFSAQQFPDLHSELNLSSLELGDSALYFCASSVGQGTGELFFGEGSRLTVL.